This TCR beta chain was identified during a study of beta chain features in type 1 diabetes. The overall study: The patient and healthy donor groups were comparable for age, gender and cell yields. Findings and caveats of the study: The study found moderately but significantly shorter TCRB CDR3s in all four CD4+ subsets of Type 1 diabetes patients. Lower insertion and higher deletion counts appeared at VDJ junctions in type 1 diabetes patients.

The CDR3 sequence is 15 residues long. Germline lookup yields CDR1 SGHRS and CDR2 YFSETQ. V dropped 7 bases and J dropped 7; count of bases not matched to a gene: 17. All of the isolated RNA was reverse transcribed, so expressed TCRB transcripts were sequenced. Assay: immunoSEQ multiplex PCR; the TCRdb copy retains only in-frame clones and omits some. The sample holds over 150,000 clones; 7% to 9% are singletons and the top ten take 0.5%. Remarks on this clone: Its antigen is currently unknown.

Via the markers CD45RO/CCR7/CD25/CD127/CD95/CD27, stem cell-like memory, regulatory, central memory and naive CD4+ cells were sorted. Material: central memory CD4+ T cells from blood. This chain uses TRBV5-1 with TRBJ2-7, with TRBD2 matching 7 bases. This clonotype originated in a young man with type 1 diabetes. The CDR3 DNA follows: TGCGCCAGCTGGGCCCAAAGCGGGGCCCCAGGGGAGCAGTACTTC. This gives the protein CASWAQSGAPGEQYF.